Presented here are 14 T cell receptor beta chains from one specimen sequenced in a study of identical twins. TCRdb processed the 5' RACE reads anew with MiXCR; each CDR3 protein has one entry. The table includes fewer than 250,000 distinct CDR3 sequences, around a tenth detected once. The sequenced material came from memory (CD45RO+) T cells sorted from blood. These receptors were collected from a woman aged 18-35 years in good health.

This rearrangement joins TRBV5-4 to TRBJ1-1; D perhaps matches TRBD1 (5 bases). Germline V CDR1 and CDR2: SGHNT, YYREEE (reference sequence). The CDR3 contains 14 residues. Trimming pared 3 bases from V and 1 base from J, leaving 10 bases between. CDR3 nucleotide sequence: TGTGCCAGCAGCTGGGACTTGGAGAACACTGAAGCTTTCTTT. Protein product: CASSWDLENTEAFF.

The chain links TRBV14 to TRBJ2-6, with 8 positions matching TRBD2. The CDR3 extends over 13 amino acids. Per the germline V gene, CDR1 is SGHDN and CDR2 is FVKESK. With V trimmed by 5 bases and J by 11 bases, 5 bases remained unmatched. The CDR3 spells CASSLGLAHVLTF. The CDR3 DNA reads TGTGCCAGCAGCTTAGGACTAGCCCACGTCCTGACTTTC. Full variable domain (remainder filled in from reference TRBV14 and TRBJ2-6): EAGVTQFPSHSVIEKGQTVTLRCDPISGHDNLYWYRRVMGKEIKFLLHFVKESKQDESGMPNNRFLAERTGGTYSTLKVQPAELEDSGVYFCASSLGLAHVLTFGAGSRLTVL.

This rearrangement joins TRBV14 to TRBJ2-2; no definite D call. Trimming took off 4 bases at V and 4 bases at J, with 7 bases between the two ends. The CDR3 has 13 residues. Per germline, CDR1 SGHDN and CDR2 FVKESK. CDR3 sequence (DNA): TGTGCCAGCAGCCCTCGGACCACCGGGGAGCTGTTTTTT. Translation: CASSPRTTGELFF.

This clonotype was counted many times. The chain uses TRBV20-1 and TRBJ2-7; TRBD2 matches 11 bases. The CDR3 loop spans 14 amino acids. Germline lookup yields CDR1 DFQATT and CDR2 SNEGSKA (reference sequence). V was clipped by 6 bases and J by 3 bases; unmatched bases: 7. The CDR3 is CSAPPSGRIYEQYF. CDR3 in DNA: TGCAGTGCGCCTCCTAGCGGGAGGATCTACGAGCAGTACTTC.

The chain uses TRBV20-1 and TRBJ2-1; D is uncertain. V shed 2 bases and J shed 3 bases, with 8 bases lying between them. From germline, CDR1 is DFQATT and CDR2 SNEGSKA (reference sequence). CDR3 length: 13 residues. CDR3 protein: CSARSPDYNEQFF. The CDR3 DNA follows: TGCAGTGCTAGATCCCCCGACTACAATGAGCAGTTCTTC.

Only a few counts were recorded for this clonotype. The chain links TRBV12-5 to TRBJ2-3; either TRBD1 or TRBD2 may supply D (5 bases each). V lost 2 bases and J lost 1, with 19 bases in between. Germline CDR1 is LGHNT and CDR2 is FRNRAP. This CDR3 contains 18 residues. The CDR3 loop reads CASGLTRDGAVGTDTQYF. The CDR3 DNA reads TGTGCTAGTGGTTTGACCCGGGACGGGGCAGTAGGCACAGATACGCAGTATTTT. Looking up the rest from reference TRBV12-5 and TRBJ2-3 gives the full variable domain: DARVTQTPRHKVTEMGQEVTMRCQPILGHNTVFWYRQTMMQGLELLAYFRNRAPLDDSGMPKDRFSAEMPDATLATLKIQPSEPRDSAVYFCASGLTRDGAVGTDTQYFGPGTRLTVL.

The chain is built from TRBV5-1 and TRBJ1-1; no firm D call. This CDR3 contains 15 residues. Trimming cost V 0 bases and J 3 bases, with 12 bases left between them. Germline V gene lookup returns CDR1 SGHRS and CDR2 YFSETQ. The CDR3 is CASSLENAVDTEAFF. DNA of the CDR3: TGCGCCAGCAGCTTGGAAAACGCGGTCGACACTGAAGCTTTCTTT. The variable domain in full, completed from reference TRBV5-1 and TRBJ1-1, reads KAGVTQTPRYLIKTRGQQVTLSCSPISGHRSVSWYQQTPGQGLQFLFEYFSETQRNKGNFPGRFSGRQFSNSRSEMNVSTLELGDSALYLCASSLENAVDTEAFFGQGTRLTVV.

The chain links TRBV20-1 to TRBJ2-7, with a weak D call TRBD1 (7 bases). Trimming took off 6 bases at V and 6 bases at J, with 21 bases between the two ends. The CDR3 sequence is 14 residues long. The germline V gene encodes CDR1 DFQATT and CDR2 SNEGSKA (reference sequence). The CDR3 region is CSANRQGGLGEQYF. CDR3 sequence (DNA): TGCAGTGCCAACAGACAGGGAGGCCTTGGCGAGCAGTACTTC.

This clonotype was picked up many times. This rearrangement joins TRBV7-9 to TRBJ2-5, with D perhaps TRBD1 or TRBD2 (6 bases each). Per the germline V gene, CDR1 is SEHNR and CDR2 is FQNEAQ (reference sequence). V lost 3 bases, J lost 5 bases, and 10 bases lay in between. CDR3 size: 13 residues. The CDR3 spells CASSFGGAETQYF. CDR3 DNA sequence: TGTGCCAGCAGCTTCGGGGGCGCCGAGACCCAGTACTTC. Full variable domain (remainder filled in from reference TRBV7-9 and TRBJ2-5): DTGVSQNPRHKITKRGQNVTFRCDPISEHNRLYWYRQTLGQGPEFLTYFQNEAQLEKSRLLSDRFSAERPKGSFSTLEIQRTEQGDSAMYLCASSFGGAETQYFGPGTRLLVL.

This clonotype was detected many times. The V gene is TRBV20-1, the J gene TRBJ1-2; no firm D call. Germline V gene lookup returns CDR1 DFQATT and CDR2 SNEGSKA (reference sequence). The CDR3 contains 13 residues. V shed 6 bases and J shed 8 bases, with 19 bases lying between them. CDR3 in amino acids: CSAPTVNTAGYTF. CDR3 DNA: TGCAGTGCCCCGACCGTCAATACTGCGGGCTACACCTTC.

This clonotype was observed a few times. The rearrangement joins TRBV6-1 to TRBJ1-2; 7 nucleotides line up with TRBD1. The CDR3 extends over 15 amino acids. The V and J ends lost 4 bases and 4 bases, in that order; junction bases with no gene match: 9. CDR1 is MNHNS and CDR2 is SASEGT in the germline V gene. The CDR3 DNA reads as TGTGCCAGCAGTGGCCGCGTGAAGGGGGCCTATGGCTACACCTTC. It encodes CASSGRVKGAYGYTF.

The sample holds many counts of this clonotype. The CDR3: CASRPRGEDGYTF. Written as DNA, the CDR3 is TGTGCCAGCAGGCCTCGCGGGGAAGATGGCTACACCTTC. V and J are TRBV2 and TRBJ1-2, with unresolved D. V shed 6 bases and J shed 6 bases, with 14 bases lying between them. The CDR3 covers 13 residues. Germline V gives CDR1 SNHLY, CDR2 FYNNEI. Based on the CDR3 plus reference TRBV2 and TRBJ1-2, the full variable domain is EPEVTQTPSHQVTQMGQEVILRCVPISNHLYFYWYRQILGQKVEFLVSFYNNEISEKSEIFDDQFSVERPDGSNFTLKIRSTKLEDSAMYFCASRPRGEDGYTFGSGTRLTVV.

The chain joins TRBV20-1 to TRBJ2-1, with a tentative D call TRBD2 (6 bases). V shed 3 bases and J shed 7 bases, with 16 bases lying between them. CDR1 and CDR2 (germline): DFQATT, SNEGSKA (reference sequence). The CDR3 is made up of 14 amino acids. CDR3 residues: CSASPGLRSNEQFF. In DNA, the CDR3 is TGCAGTGCTAGTCCTGGACTACGCTCGAATGAGCAGTTCTTC.

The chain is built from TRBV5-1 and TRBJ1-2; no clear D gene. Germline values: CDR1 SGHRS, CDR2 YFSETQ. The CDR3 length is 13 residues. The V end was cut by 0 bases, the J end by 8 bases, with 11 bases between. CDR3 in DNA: TGCGCCAGCAGCTTGGCCTCGGGCGGGGGCTACACCTTC. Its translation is CASSLASGGGYTF.